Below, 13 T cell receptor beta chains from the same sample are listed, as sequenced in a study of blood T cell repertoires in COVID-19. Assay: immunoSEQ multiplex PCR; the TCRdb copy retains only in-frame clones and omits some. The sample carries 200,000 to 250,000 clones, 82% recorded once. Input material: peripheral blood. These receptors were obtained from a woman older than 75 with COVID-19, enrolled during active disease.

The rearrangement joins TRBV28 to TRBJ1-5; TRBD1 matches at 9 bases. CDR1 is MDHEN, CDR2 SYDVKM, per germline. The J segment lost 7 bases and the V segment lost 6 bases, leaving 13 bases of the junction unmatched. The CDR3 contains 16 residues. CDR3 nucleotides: TGTGCCAGCAGCAAAGGGACAGGGAGAGGGGAGCAGCCCCAGCATTTT. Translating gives CASSKGTGRGEQPQHF.

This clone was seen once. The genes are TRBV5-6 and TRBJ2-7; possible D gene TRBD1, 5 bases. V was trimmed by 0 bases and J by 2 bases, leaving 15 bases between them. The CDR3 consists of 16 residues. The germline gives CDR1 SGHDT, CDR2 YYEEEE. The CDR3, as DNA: TGTGCCAGCAGCTTGGCAATGCGGCCAGGGACCTACGAGCAGTACTTC. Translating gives CASSLAMRPGTYEQYF.

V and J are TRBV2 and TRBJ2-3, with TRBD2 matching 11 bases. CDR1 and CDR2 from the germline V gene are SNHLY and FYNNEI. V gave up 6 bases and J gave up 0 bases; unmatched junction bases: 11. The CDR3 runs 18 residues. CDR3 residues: CASRRALAGGSSTDTQYF. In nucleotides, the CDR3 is TGTGCCAGCAGAAGGGCGCTAGCGGGGGGCTCTAGCACAGATACGCAGTATTTT.

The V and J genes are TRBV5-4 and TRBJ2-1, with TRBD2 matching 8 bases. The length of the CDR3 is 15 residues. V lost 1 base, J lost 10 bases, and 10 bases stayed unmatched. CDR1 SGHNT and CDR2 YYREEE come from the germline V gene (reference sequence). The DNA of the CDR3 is TGTGCCAGCAGCTTGCCGCGGGGGGAGGGATCCGAGCAGTTCTTC. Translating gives CASSLPRGEGSEQFF. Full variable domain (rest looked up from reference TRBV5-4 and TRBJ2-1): ETGVTQSPTHLIKTRGQQVTLRCSSQSGHNTVSWYQQALGQGPQFIFQYYREEENGRGNFPPRFSGLQFPNYSSELNVNALELDDSALYLCASSLPRGEGSEQFFGPGTRLTVL.

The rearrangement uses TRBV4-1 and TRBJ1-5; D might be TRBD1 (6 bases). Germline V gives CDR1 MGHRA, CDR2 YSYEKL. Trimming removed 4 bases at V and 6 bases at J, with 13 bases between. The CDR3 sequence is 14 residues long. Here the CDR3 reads CASSLQGWGQPQHF. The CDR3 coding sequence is TGCGCCAGCAGCCTCCAGGGGTGGGGTCAGCCCCAGCATTTT.

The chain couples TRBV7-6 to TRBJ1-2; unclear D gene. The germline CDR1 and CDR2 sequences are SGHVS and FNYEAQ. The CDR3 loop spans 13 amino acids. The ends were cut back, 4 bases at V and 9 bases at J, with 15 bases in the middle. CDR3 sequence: CASSSQDFGSYTF. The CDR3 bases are TGTGCCAGCAGCTCCCAGGATTTCGGAAGCTACACCTTC.

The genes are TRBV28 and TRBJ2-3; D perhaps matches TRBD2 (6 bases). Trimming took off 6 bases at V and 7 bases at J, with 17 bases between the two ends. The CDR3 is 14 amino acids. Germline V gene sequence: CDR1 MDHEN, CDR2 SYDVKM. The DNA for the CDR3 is TGTGCCAGCAGCCCCGGGACTTCCGCCAATACGCAGTATTTT. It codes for CASSPGTSANTQYF.

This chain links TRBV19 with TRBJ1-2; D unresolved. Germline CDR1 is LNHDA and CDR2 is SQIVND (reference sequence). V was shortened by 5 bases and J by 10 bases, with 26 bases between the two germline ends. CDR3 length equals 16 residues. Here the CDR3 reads CASSGPDPSPPSDYTF. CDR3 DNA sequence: TGTGCCAGTAGTGGCCCCGATCCCAGCCCTCCGAGCGACTACACCTTC.

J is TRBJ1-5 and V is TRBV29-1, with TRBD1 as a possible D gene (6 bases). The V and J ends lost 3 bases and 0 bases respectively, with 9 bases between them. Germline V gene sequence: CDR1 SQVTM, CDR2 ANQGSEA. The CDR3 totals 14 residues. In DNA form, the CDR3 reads TGCAGCGTTGAGGACAGTTATAGCAATCAGCCCCAGCATTTT. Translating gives CSVEDSYSNQPQHF.

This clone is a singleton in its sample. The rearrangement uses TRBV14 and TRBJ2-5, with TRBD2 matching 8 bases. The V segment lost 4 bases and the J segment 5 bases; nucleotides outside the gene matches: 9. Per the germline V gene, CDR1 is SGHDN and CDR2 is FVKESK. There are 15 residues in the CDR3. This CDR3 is CASSRFSGGLETQYF. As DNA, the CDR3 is TGTGCCAGCAGCCGATTCTCGGGGGGGCTGGAGACCCAGTACTTC.

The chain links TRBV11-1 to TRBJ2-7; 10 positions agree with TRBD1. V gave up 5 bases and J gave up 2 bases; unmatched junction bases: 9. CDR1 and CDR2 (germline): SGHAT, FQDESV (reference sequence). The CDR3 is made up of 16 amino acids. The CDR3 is CASSQVGGQGAYEQYF. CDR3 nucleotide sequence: TGTGCCAGCAGCCAAGTCGGAGGACAGGGGGCCTACGAGCAGTACTTC.

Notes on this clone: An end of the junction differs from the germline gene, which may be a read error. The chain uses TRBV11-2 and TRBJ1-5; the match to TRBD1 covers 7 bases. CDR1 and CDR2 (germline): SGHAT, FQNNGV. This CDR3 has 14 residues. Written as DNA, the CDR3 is TGTGCCAGCAGCTTGGGACAGTTTAATCAGGCCCAGCATTTT. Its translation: CASSLGQFNQAQHF.

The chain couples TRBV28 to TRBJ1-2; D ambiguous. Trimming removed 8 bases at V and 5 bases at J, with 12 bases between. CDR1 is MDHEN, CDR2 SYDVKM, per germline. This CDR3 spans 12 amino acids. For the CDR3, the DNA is TGTGCCAGCGGTGGAGCAGCGTATGGCTACACCTTC. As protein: CASGGAAYGYTF.